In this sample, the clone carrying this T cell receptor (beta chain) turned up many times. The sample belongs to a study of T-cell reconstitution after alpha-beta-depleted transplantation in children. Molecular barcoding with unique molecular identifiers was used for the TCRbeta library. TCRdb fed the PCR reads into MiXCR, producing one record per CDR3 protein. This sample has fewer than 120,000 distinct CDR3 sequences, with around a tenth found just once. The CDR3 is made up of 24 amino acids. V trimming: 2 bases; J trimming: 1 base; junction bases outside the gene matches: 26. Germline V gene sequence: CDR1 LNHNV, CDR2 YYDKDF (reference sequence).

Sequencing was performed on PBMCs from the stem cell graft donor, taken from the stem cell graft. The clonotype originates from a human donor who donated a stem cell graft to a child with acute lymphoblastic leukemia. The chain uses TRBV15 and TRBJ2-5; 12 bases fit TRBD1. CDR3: CATSRPGQGAFLVAEVFPQETQYF. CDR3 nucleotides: TGTGCCACCAGCAGACCGGGACAGGGGGCTTTTTTGGTCGCGGAGGTTTTCCCCCAAGAGACCCAGTACTTC.